This T cell receptor (beta chain) stems from a study of neurological immune-mediated disorders. TCRdb redid the calling of the 5' RACE reads with MiXCR, one entry per CDR3 protein. The table includes about 60,000 distinct CDR3 sequences, around 3.8% detected once. Unsorted libraries were generated from 2 million PBMCs. These cells had been stored in RNAlater at -80 C. The sample holds many counts of this clonotype. The CDR3 has 16 residues. Germline V gene lookup returns CDR1 DFQATT and CDR2 SNEGSKA (reference sequence). V lost 6 bases and J lost 0, with 15 bases in between. This sequence joins TRBV20-1 and TRBJ1-6; D not certain. The sequence came from a woman between 45 and 60 years old with multiple sclerosis. Sequencing was carried out using PBMCs. The CDR3 DNA is TGCAGTGCAGCCAAGTCTCCCAGCTCCTATAATTCACCCCTCCACTTT. It translates to CSAAKSPSSYNSPLHF.